A single sample is the source of the 8 T cell receptor beta chains below, sequenced in a study of CD8 T cells in Susac syndrome. RNA amounts of about 0.5 to 1 ug underwent reverse transcription with random hexamers. Each CDR3 protein gets one entry after TCRdb re-called the immunoSEQ multiplex PCR reads with MiXCR. The table shows 110,000 or so distinct CDR3 sequences, with roughly 94% occurring only once. The sequencing sample was made of CD4+ T cells from PBMCs. Source of these receptors: a human donor in good health.

V is TRBV30 and J is TRBJ2-2, with D uncertain. Germline assignment: CDR1 GTSNPN and CDR2 SVGIG (reference sequence). The CDR3 extends over 14 amino acids. With 0 bases removed from V and 3 bases from J, the gap between germline ends came to 8 bases. CDR3 nucleotides: TGTGCCTGGAGTGTAATGGGTTACACCGGGGAGCTGTTTTTT. Encoded protein: CAWSVMGYTGELFF.

This clonotype has only one observation. The chain employs TRBV21-1 and TRBJ2-7; no DNA check was done on the table's D call, TRBD1. TRBV21-1 is a known pseudogene. The CDR3 runs 17 residues. The CDR3, as DNA: TGTGCCAGCAGCAAGATGTGGGGGAGAAAAGTCACCTACGAGCAGTACTTC. Translated, it gives CASSKMWGRKVTYEQYF.

This rearrangement joins TRBV4-1 to TRBJ2-3; no definite D call. Trimming removed 5 bases from V and 6 bases from J, with 12 bases in between. The CDR3 loop spans 13 amino acids. CDR1 is MGHRA, CDR2 YSYEKL, per germline. For the CDR3, the DNA is TGCGCCAGCAGCGATCCAAAGACCGATACGCAGTATTTT. Amino acid sequence: CASSDPKTDTQYF.

This clonotype was counted a single time. This rearrangement joins TRBV9 to TRBJ2-3; 13 nucleotides match TRBD2. The V gene's germline CDR1 is SGDLS and CDR2 YYNGEE. The V segment lost 3 bases and the J segment 5 bases; nucleotides outside the gene matches: 6. The CDR3 is 16 amino acids. CDR3: CASSGGLAGVGDTQYF. DNA for the CDR3: TGTGCCAGCAGCGGAGGACTAGCGGGAGTGGGAGATACGCAGTATTTT.

This chain joins TRBV4-2 and TRBJ2-7; D is perhaps TRBD1 or TRBD2 (6 bases each). This CDR3 comprises 12 residues. Trimming cost V 3 bases and J 6 bases, with 9 bases left between them. Germline CDR1 reads LGHNA; CDR2 reads YNFKEQ. This chain's CDR3 is CASSHWGAEQYF. DNA for the CDR3: TGTGCCAGCAGCCACTGGGGGGCCGAGCAGTACTTC.

The chain is built from TRBV28 and TRBJ1-2, with 8 bases that match TRBD1. Germline trimming cut 1 base from V and 7 bases from J; bases unmatched to any gene: 5. CDR1 is MDHEN and CDR2 is SYDVKM in the germline V gene. There are 14 residues in the CDR3. The CDR3 here is CASSLLTGDLGYTF. CDR3 in DNA: TGTGCCAGCAGTTTATTGACAGGGGACCTTGGCTACACCTTC.

The chain combines TRBV5-8 with TRBJ2-5; D may match TRBD1 or TRBD2 (6 bases each). Trimming removed 2 bases at V and 4 bases at J, with 15 bases between. This CDR3 spans 15 amino acids. Germline CDR1 reads SGHTS; CDR2 reads YDEGEE. The DNA of the CDR3 is TGTGCCAGCAGCTTAAGGGGGGCGCATCTAGAGACCCAGTACTTC. It is translated as CASSLRGAHLETQYF.

V is TRBV28 and J is TRBJ2-7; TRBD1 agrees at 9 bases. Germline CDR1 and CDR2: MDHEN and SYDVKM. The CDR3 has 14 amino acids. V lost 10 bases, J lost 5 bases, and 12 bases stayed unmatched. The CDR3 spells CATVGQGKGNEQYF. DNA of the CDR3: TGTGCCACCGTGGGACAGGGTAAGGGGAACGAGCAGTACTTC.